This T cell receptor (beta chain) is from a study of CD4 T cells in relation to SARS-CoV-2 and coronaviruses. Naive and memory CD4+ T cell DNA was deep-sequenced without culture. Sequenced by immunoSEQ multiplex PCR; TCRdb stores in-frame clones only, minus some. This sample has tens of thousands of clones, with about 91% found just once. The V end lost 5 bases, the J end lost 10 bases, and 19 bases lay between the germline ends. From germline, CDR1 is SGHRS and CDR2 YFSETQ. The CDR3 loop spans 15 amino acids. The chain is built from TRBV5-1 and TRBJ1-6; D not resolved. Sequencing was carried out using naive CD4+ T cells from PBMCs. Subset of the sample: naive CD4+ T cells isolated by negative enrichment. This TCR derives from an adult with COVID-19. The CDR3 protein is CASSSFLGSGSPLHF. The CDR3 nucleotides are TGCGCCAGCAGTTCTTTTTTGGGGTCAGGATCACCCCTCCACTTT.